These T cell receptor beta chains were read from a single sample in a study of blood T cell repertoires in COVID-19. This table comes from immunoSEQ multiplex PCR, and its TCRdb copy is limited to in-frame clones, with some not included. This sample has some 460,000 clones; about 89% occur once, and the top ten carry roughly 4.3%. Sequences were obtained from peripheral blood. The receptors were sampled from a woman aged 25 to 39 with acute or convalescent COVID-19. The CDR3 runs from the conserved cysteine through the conserved F or W. D genes are given only for firm matches. A row's size may be missing; if present it is once, few, many or a size class.

CDR3: CASSPRSAGSYEQYF
DNA: TGTGCCAGCAGCCCCCGGTCTGCAGGGTCCTACGAGCAGTACTTC
size: -
D: -
length: 15
J: TRBJ2-7
V: TRBV7-8

CDR3: CATSGTVVYEQYF
DNA: TGTGCCACCTCCGGGACAGTAGTCTACGAGCAGTACTTC
size: -
D: TRBD1
length: 13
J: TRBJ2-7
V: TRBV19

CDR3: CASSLNGLAPDTQYF
DNA: TGTGCCAGCAGCTTAAATGGACTAGCACCAGATACGCAGTATTTT
size: once
D: TRBD2
length: 15
J: TRBJ2-3
V: TRBV7-3

CDR3: CASSTKTGLDTEAFF
DNA: TGTGCCAGCAGCACTAAGACAGGGTTGGACACTGAAGCTTTCTTT
size: -
D: TRBD1
length: 15
J: TRBJ1-1
V: TRBV27

CDR3: CASSFRRYGYTF
DNA: TGTGCCAGCAGTTTTAGGAGATATGGCTACACCTTC
size: once
D: -
length: 12
J: TRBJ1-2
V: TRBV12-3/TRBV12-4

CDR3: CASSPRLELPYEQYF
DNA: TGTGCCAGCAGCCCCCGACTGGAACTCCCCTACGAGCAGTACTTC
size: -
D: -
length: 15
J: TRBJ2-7
V: TRBV9

CDR3: CASSPTDRLALHF
DNA: TGTGCCAGCAGCCCGACCGACAGGTTGGCCCTGCATTTT
size: few
D: -
length: 13
J: TRBJ1-5
V: TRBV7-9

CDR3: CASSSPSAGGRDTQYF
DNA: TGTGCCAGCAGTTCCCCGTCAGCGGGGGGGCGGGATACGCAGTATTTT
size: -
D: TRBD2
length: 16
J: TRBJ2-3
V: TRBV28

CDR3: CASSQGGQGASPLHF
DNA: TGTGCCAGCAGCCAAGGGGGACAGGGTGCATCACCCCTCCACTTT
size: -
D: TRBD1
length: 15
J: TRBJ1-6
V: TRBV3-1/TRBV3-2

CDR3: CASSPGTGGINEQFF
DNA: TGTGCCAGCAGCCCCGGGACAGGGGGAATCAATGAGCAGTTCTTC
size: once
D: TRBD1
length: 15
J: TRBJ2-1
V: TRBV7-9

CDR3: CASSDMGGAYEQYF
DNA: TGTGCCAGCAGTGATATGGGAGGGGCCTACGAGCAGTACTTC
size: once
D: TRBD2
length: 14
J: TRBJ2-7
V: TRBV2

CDR3: CASSLGTGGYGYTF
DNA: TGTGCCAGCAGCCTCGGGACAGGGGGCTATGGCTACACCTTC
size: -
D: TRBD1
length: 14
J: TRBJ1-2
V: TRBV3-1/TRBV3-2

CDR3: CASSKWRAGNEKLFF
DNA: TGTGCCAGCAGCAAATGGAGGGCGGGTAATGAAAAACTGTTTTTT
size: -
D: -
length: 15
J: TRBJ1-4
V: TRBV21-1

CDR3: CASSVQTIQPQHF
DNA: TGTGCCAGCAGTGTTCAGACTATCCAGCCCCAGCATTTT
size: -
D: -
length: 13
J: TRBJ1-5
V: TRBV6-2/TRBV6-3

CDR3: CASSSGQTYNEQFF
DNA: TGTGCCAGCAGTTCGGGACAGACTTACAATGAGCAGTTCTTC
size: few
D: TRBD1
length: 14
J: TRBJ2-1
V: TRBV28

CDR3: CASSRGNSPLHF
DNA: TGTGCCAGCAGTCGGGGGAATTCACCCCTCCACTTT
size: -
D: -
length: 12
J: TRBJ1-6
V: TRBV2

CDR3: CASSLLQGVTDTQYF
DNA: TGTGCCAGCAGCTTACTACAGGGCGTGACAGATACGCAGTATTTT
size: -
D: -
length: 15
J: TRBJ2-3
V: TRBV7-9

CDR3: CASSTRTGDTYGYTF
DNA: TGTGCCAGCAGCACGCGGACAGGGGACACCTATGGCTACACCTTC
size: -
D: TRBD1
length: 15
J: TRBJ1-2
V: TRBV3-1/TRBV3-2

CDR3: CASSEQGYNEQFF
DNA: TGTGCCAGTAGTGAACAGGGTTACAATGAGCAGTTCTTC
size: once
D: -
length: 13
J: TRBJ2-1
V: TRBV19

CDR3: CAWSALRTSGSTDTQYF
DNA: TGTGCCTGGAGTGCCTTACGGACTAGCGGGTCCACAGATACGCAGTATTTT
size: -
D: TRBD2
length: 17
J: TRBJ2-3
V: TRBV30

CDR3: CASSLASGGYEQYF
DNA: TGCGCCAGCAGCTTGGCTAGCGGGGGTTACGAGCAGTACTTC
size: few
D: TRBD2
length: 14
J: TRBJ2-7
V: TRBV5-1

CDR3: CSVDEGQGNYF
DNA: TGCAGCGTTGATGAGGGACAGGGAAATTACTTC
size: -
D: TRBD1
length: 11
J: TRBJ2-7
V: TRBV29-1

CDR3: CASRSRGHATQYF
DNA: TGTGCCAGTAGATCCAGGGGCCATGCGACCCAGTACTTC
size: -
D: -
length: 13
J: TRBJ2-5
V: TRBV19

CDR3: CASGATDTQYF
DNA: TGTGCCAGCGGGGCAACAGATACGCAGTATTTT
size: -
D: -
length: 11
J: TRBJ2-3
V: TRBV7-9

CDR3: CALRPTPNPGYTF
DNA: TGTGCCCTGCGTCCAACTCCGAACCCGGGCTACACCTTC
size: -
D: -
length: 13
J: TRBJ1-2
V: TRBV2

CDR3: CASSIIAGGNNEQFF
DNA: TGTGCCAGTAGTATCATAGCGGGGGGGAACAATGAGCAGTTCTTC
size: -
D: TRBD2
length: 15
J: TRBJ2-1
V: TRBV19

CDR3: CASSKTQGWGYTF
DNA: TGTGCCAGCAGTAAGACCCAGGGGTGGGGCTACACCTTC
size: -
D: -
length: 13
J: TRBJ1-2
V: TRBV12-3/TRBV12-4

CDR3: CASSFLRARNEQFF
DNA: TGTGCCAGCAGCTTTTTGAGGGCACGGAATGAGCAGTTCTTC
size: -
D: -
length: 14
J: TRBJ2-1
V: TRBV7-8

CDR3: CASSKTQVIDQPQHF
DNA: TGTGCCAGCAGCAAAACACAGGTTATTGATCAGCCCCAGCATTTT
size: -
D: -
length: 15
J: TRBJ1-5
V: TRBV11-1

CDR3: CASTRPGGSTQYF
DNA: TGTGCCAGCACCCGACCGGGGGGATCGACCCAGTACTTC
size: -
D: TRBD2
length: 13
J: TRBJ2-5
V: TRBV9

CDR3: CASSQVGITGAGELFF
DNA: TGCGCCAGCAGCCAAGTTGGGATTACAGGGGCCGGGGAGCTGTTTTTT
size: -
D: TRBD1
length: 16
J: TRBJ2-2
V: TRBV4-1

CDR3: CASSQAGWGLGNTEAFF
DNA: TGTGCCAGCAGCCAAGCGGGATGGGGATTGGGGAACACTGAAGCTTTCTTT
size: once
D: -
length: 17
J: TRBJ1-1
V: TRBV3-1/TRBV3-2

CDR3: CASSLTGYEQYF
DNA: TGTGCCAGCAGCTTGACAGGCTACGAGCAGTACTTC
size: -
D: -
length: 12
J: TRBJ2-7
V: TRBV7-9

CDR3: CASSQGRGSYEQYF
DNA: TGCGCCAGCAGCCAAGGGCGGGGGTCATACGAGCAGTACTTC
size: few
D: TRBD2
length: 14
J: TRBJ2-7
V: TRBV4-1

CDR3: CASSQWGQGSYNEQFF
DNA: TGCGCCAGCAGTCAATGGGGACAGGGCTCCTACAATGAGCAGTTCTTC
size: -
D: TRBD1
length: 16
J: TRBJ2-1
V: TRBV23-1

CDR3: CASSESHTNTGELFF
DNA: TGTGCCAGCAGTGAATCACACACGAACACCGGGGAGCTGTTTTTT
size: -
D: -
length: 15
J: TRBJ2-2
V: TRBV25-1

CDR3: CASSEGGSTEAFF
DNA: TGTGCCAGCAGTGAGGGGGGTAGCACTGAAGCTTTCTTT
size: few
D: -
length: 13
J: TRBJ1-1
V: TRBV2

CDR3: CASSVVSGGVTEAFF
DNA: TGTGCCAGCAGCGTAGTCTCAGGGGGCGTCACTGAAGCTTTCTTT
size: -
D: TRBD1
length: 15
J: TRBJ1-1
V: TRBV9

CDR3: CASSPNRDPNSPLHF
DNA: TGTGCCAGCAGCCCTAACAGGGACCCTAATTCACCCCTCCACTTT
size: -
D: -
length: 15
J: TRBJ1-6
V: TRBV11-2

CDR3: CASRSIQGGVSVIGYTF
DNA: TGTGCCAGCAGGTCAATCCAAGGCGGGGTCTCCGTAATTGGCTACACCTTC
size: -
D: -
length: 17
J: TRBJ1-2
V: TRBV28

CDR3: CASSTVRTGGGDTEAFF
DNA: TGTGCCAGCAGCACCGTCAGGACAGGGGGCGGGGACACTGAAGCTTTCTTT
size: -
D: TRBD1
length: 17
J: TRBJ1-1
V: TRBV7-8

CDR3: CASSPRAYGLNTEAFF
DNA: TGTGCCAGCAGCCCACGAGCATACGGGTTGAACACTGAAGCTTTCTTT
size: -
D: -
length: 16
J: TRBJ1-1
V: TRBV7-9

CDR3: CASSQAGTANTEAFF
DNA: TGTGCCAGCAGCCAAGCAGGGACTGCGAACACTGAAGCTTTCTTT
size: -
D: -
length: 15
J: TRBJ1-1
V: TRBV3-1/TRBV3-2

CDR3: CASSEVGAVVVRTEAFF
DNA: TGTGCCAGCAGTGAAGTGGGGGCGGTAGTTGTTCGCACTGAAGCTTTCTTT
size: -
D: -
length: 17
J: TRBJ1-1
V: TRBV6-1

CDR3: CASSPTVDTEAFF
DNA: TGTGCCAGCAGCCCAACAGTGGACACTGAAGCTTTCTTT
size: few
D: -
length: 13
J: TRBJ1-1
V: TRBV27

CDR3: CASGLPGSGNTIYF
DNA: TGTGCCAGCGGCCTACCAGGGTCTGGAAACACCATATATTTT
size: -
D: -
length: 14
J: TRBJ1-3
V: TRBV7-9

CDR3: CASYSGSGNTIYF
DNA: TGTGCCAGCTACTCGGGGTCTGGAAACACCATATATTTT
size: -
D: -
length: 13
J: TRBJ1-3
V: TRBV2

CDR3: CAISDHETGIYEQYF
DNA: TGTGCCATCAGTGATCATGAGACAGGAATCTACGAGCAGTACTTC
size: -
D: -
length: 15
J: TRBJ2-7
V: TRBV10-3

CDR3: CASSQAFADTQYF
DNA: TGTGCCAGCAGCCAGGCCTTTGCAGATACGCAGTATTTT
size: -
D: -
length: 13
J: TRBJ2-3
V: TRBV9

CDR3: CANSETQYF
DNA: TGTGCCAACTCAGAGACCCAGTACTTC
size: -
D: -
length: 9
J: TRBJ2-5
V: TRBV2

CDR3: CASSQEIPTGSYEQYF
DNA: TGTGCCAGCAGCCAAGAAATCCCCACAGGCTCCTACGAGCAGTACTTC
size: -
D: -
length: 16
J: TRBJ2-7
V: TRBV4-2

CDR3: CASSSIAGTGAYEQYF
DNA: TGTGCCAGCAGCTCAATAGCCGGGACAGGGGCCTACGAGCAGTACTTC
size: -
D: TRBD1
length: 16
J: TRBJ2-7
V: TRBV7-9

CDR3: CASREGTGGAVYGYTF
DNA: TGTGCCAGCAGGGAAGGGACAGGGGGCGCGGTCTATGGCTACACCTTC
size: -
D: TRBD1
length: 16
J: TRBJ1-2
V: TRBV2

CDR3: CSVEDQGGTGELFF
DNA: TGCAGCGTTGAAGATCAAGGCGGAACCGGGGAGCTGTTTTTT
size: -
D: -
length: 14
J: TRBJ2-2
V: TRBV29-1

CDR3: CATSRPGQGALSYEQYF
DNA: TGTGCCACCAGCAGGCCGGGACAGGGGGCCCTCTCCTACGAGCAGTACTTC
size: -
D: TRBD1
length: 17
J: TRBJ2-7
V: TRBV15

CDR3: CASSRDRDGNQPQHF
DNA: TGTGCCAGCAGCAGGGACAGGGACGGCAATCAGCCCCAGCATTTT
size: -
D: TRBD1
length: 15
J: TRBJ1-5
V: TRBV6-4

CDR3: CASSAPTGVDDEKLFF
DNA: TGTGCCAGCAGCGCCCCCACAGGGGTGGATGACGAAAAACTGTTTTTT
size: -
D: TRBD1
length: 16
J: TRBJ1-4
V: TRBV9

CDR3: CASSYSEGSSGNTIYF
DNA: TGTGCCAGCAGTTACTCGGAAGGGAGCTCTGGAAACACCATATATTTT
size: -
D: -
length: 16
J: TRBJ1-3
V: TRBV6-5

CDR3: CASSLTDTAGSEQFF
DNA: TGTGCCAGCAGCTTAACGGACACGGCCGGCAGTGAGCAGTTCTTC
size: -
D: -
length: 15
J: TRBJ2-1
V: TRBV7-7

CDR3: CASCRTGGYGYTF
DNA: TGTGCCAGCTGTCGGACGGGAGGGTATGGCTACACCTTC
size: -
D: -
length: 13
J: TRBJ1-2
V: TRBV27